The clone carrying this TCR beta chain was seen a handful of times. Its matching antigen is unknown. Staining for CD45RO/CCR7/CD25/CD127/CD95/CD27 allowed sorting of CD4+ naive, central memory, regulatory and stem cell-like memory cells. The data are from a study of beta chain features in type 1 diabetes. Study-level results: TCRB rearrangement may or may not be influenced by HLA type; here this remained unresolved.

The V end lost 7 bases, the J end lost 2 bases, and 15 bases lay between the germline ends. The length of the CDR3 is 13 residues. CDR1 is GTSNPN, CDR2 SVGIG, per germline (reference sequence). The entirety of the isolated RNA underwent reverse transcription, so expressed TCRB transcripts were sequenced. Clones were read by immunoSEQ multiplex PCR, and TCRdb kept only the in-frame ones, dropping some. The table includes a few hundred thousand clones, about 15% detected once. Sequencing was done on a sample of naive CD4+ T cells from blood. The clonotype was recovered from a woman aged 18-29 years in good health. The chain is built from TRBV30 and TRBJ2-7, with a weak D call TRBD1 (5 bases). CDR3 coding DNA: TGTGCCTTCCATTCAGGGAACCCCTACGAGCAGTACTTC. The encoded protein is CAFHSGNPYEQYF.